This record covers a single TCR beta chain. In its sample, this clone was seen a few times. Which antigen it targets is not known. Per-base qualities were not stored, and no clone one base away is much larger. The cohort consisted of approximately 690 healthy bone marrow donors. At the time of sampling, every cohort member was nominally healthy, though immune exposures that went unrecorded were likely present. The donor was CMV seronegative and belonged to the group of several hundred seronegative cohort members. Every donor gave a peripheral blood sample, and the peripheral blood mononuclear cells from that sample were used for TCR beta sequencing. Genomic DNA extraction from the blood cell samples was performed with the Qiagen DNeasy Blood Extraction Kit. The cysteine opens and the phenylalanine closes a CDR3 of 15 amino acids. The DNA shown is the 45-base CDR3, in frame from base 1. The germline V end is reduced by 4 bases and the J end by 0 bases; junction bases left unmatched: 5. The germline V gene sets CDR1 to SGHNT and CDR2 to YENEEA.

The source of the sample is a study of cytomegalovirus exposure and HLA in healthy donors (TCRdb year 2017). Turning to the overall study: An earlier analysis of fewer than 750 of the donors reported about 260 Gb of sequence data and 117 million unique TCR beta sequences obtained from 180 million or so T cells. An early release that covered fewer than 750 HLA-typed donors contained approximately 300 gigabases of sequencing data and tens of millions of unique TCR sequences. The genetic ancestry cluster associated with self-reported Caucasian donors included 70% to 85% of the approximately 400 genotyped donors. The aim of the study was to test whether cataloging public T cell receptors could identify signatures of past pathogen exposure. The study profiled the T cell repertoires of around 700 subjects by immunosequencing and related them to cytomegalovirus serostatus. A separate validation cohort of approximately 120 different subjects was used in addition to the 666-subject first cohort. The study combined high-throughput TCR immunosequencing, statistical association of individual TCRs with disease status, and machine learning to predict cytomegalovirus infection status. A later analysis re-examined previously published TCR beta repertoires from about 670 donors and added high-resolution HLA genotyping to investigate patterns of TCR occurrence. Rather than using new phenotypic data, the later analysis identified candidate immune exposures from TCR beta sequences and from how often those sequences occurred across donors. An earlier analysis of a few hundred of the donors applied high-throughput TCR beta sequencing to assess whether each TCR beta V gene segment acted as functional or pseudogenic. Donor age, sex, ethnicity and CMV serostatus were collected together with the repertoire data. A later genetic analysis took genome-wide SNP genotypes for about three fifths of the 666 donors and used that subset as a discovery cohort. All discovery cohort repertoires had been generated using a single sequencing platform. Both class I and class II loci were covered by HLA typing, at four-digit resolution. Typing coverage differed by locus: A, B, C, DRB1 and DQB1 were typed in roughly 620-640 donors, DQA1 in approximately 520, DPA1 in nearly 610, and DPB1 in roughly 450. Because of strong linkage in the cohort, roughly five DR-DQ haplotypes were treated as single units for association and clustering. Among a few hundred genotyped donors of the cohort, an average of around 240,000 unique TCR beta nucleotide sequences were sequenced per donor, roughly 20% of them non-productive. General conclusions and limits of the study: The earlier analysis of approximately 560 of the donors excluded some 16 rarely observed V segments, including chromosome 9 orphons, because counts were too low. The sequencing pipeline was judged likely to have produced a cluster of highly shared sequence variants as a technical artifact. A further reported finding was that TCR beta sequences accurately predicted the HLA-A and HLA-B alleles for most subjects in the first cohort. CMV serostatus was the only immune exposure information available for the cohort. A later genetic analysis associated a missense DCLRE1C variant with V-gene and J-gene trimming of TCR beta chains, and an independent cohort replicated the association. Broadly in line with IMGT annotations, most TCR beta V segments showed up in productive rearrangements about 87% or about 30% of the time in an earlier analysis of 450 to 600 of the donors. In both the original and validation cohorts, the classifier was reported to diagnose cytomegalovirus status with high specificity and sensitivity. A later analysis associated about 16,000 TCR beta sequences with specific HLA alleles at a false discovery rate of 0.05. Assigning TCR associations to individual alleles was difficult when HLA alleles, especially DR and DQ, strongly co-occurred. Some IMGT-functional V segments, including TRBV6-2 and TRBV6-3, could not be told apart with the 87-base-pair reads, so those segments were excluded. The study listed approximately 160 TCR beta chains as associated with cytomegalovirus. In this cohort, only TCR beta chains were sequenced, and detectable features were limited by the absence of alpha or paired-chain data. Most TCR sequences were observed very rarely across donors, whereas some public TCRs were present in many individuals. Linkage disequilibrium might explain the correlated functional status among segregating V segments, but an unknown experimental factor could not be excluded. Most CMV-associated TCR beta chains appeared to be HLA-restricted in a later analysis, and the HLA associations seemed to be driven largely by CMV exposure. Roughly uniform sequencing depth across donors was assumed in presence/absence analyses, although this assumption may not hold. HLA typing was unavailable for some donors at each locus, so association tests used only the typed subset. Compared with the approximately 720-donor mean, donors in an Asian-associated ancestry cluster had fewer N-insertions in productive TCRs, according to a later genetic analysis. In vitro tests confirmed that a few of the cytomegalovirus-associated TCR beta chains recognize cytomegalovirus antigens. According to a later analysis, TCR association rates differed among HLA loci, with DRB1 alleles showing the most associated TCRs and HLA-C alleles showing the fewest. A later analysis reported that several top co-occurrence clusters appeared linked to parvovirus B19, influenza, CMV and Epstein-Barr virus. Compared with equally common non-associated chains, HLA-associated TCR beta chains in a later analysis were more clonally expanded and had lower generation probabilities. The authors suggested that the approach could potentially be extended to other disease states and immunological phenotypes.

Library method: the immunoSEQ multiplex PCR assay. The multiplex PCR relied on a mix of 60 forward primers for TCR Vbeta segments and 13 reverse primers for TCR Jbeta segments. The CDR3 region of rearranged TCR beta genes was amplified from genomic DNA with a multiplex PCR assay. On the Illumina HiSeq System, the amplified TCR beta libraries were sequenced as 87-base-pair reads. The paper's processing steps were these. Across the 670 or so repertoires, a later analysis counted some 80 million unique TCR beta chains, 8.5 million to 12 million of which were shared by at least two donors. To remove PCR and sequencing errors, raw reads were error-corrected and collapsed into unique sequences using a nearest-neighbor algorithm that merged closely related sequences. To assign V, D and J gene segments, CDR3 sequences were aligned to IMGT reference sequences. Each retained sequence needed at least a six-nucleotide match to both a V gene segment and a J gene segment. Rearrangements were classified as productive when the CDR3 lacked stop codons and remained in frame with V and J, and all other rearrangements were classified as non-productive. Following IMGT convention, CDR3 was defined as the stretch from the second conserved V-encoded cysteine up to the conserved J-encoded phenylalanine. Sequences without an unambiguous match to a single V gene segment were excluded from the earlier analysis of approximately 560 of the donors. An earlier analysis of 500 to 700 of the donors classified V segments as functional when productive rearrangements were above 56.7% and as segregating when the standard deviation between donors was above 5%. A statistical classification framework was built to diagnose cytomegalovirus status from the catalog of TCR beta chain sequences. A later analysis assigned V and J genes by comparing TCR nucleotide sequences with IMGT/GENE-DB human TR gene sequences. In a later analysis, CDR3 sequences and most-parsimonious VDJ recombination scenarios were assigned using the TCRdist pipeline. In a later analysis, each TCR beta chain was defined by its CDR3 amino acid sequence together with its V-gene family, and reads lacking a unique V-gene family were excluded. As a way to deal with suspected cross-contamination and a sequencing artifact, a later analysis dropped more than 500 nucleotide sequences that were highly shared and had low generation probability. In a later analysis, a clonal expansion index for each public chain was calculated from normalized within-repertoire ranks of inferred template counts. A later analysis computed generation probabilities with a VDJ recombination model fitted to out-of-frame rearrangements, and checked the results against IGoR. In a later analysis, TCR-TCR, TCR-HLA and TCR-CMV co-occurrence was scored with hypergeometric tests, and a repertoire-size bias correction was applied to TCR pairs. False discovery rates were estimated in a later analysis by permuting HLA or CMV assignments 20 times. In a later analysis, co-occurring TCRs were grouped using DBSCAN, and TCRdist sequence similarity was added for clustering within HLA-allele-positive subsets. For co-occurrence clustering, repertoires with fewer than 30,000 or more than 120,000 public chains were excluded, along with four to six repertoires with anomalous nucleotide sharing. Sourced from immuneACCESS, this table was stored by TCRdb with only in-frame sequences that have V and J called. A share of the clones is absent; for the studies checked, an unresolved V gene accounts for under half, and the remainder has no known explanation. That table gives V, J and clone size, and the DNA gave D and trimming. Recorded for this sample are roughly 120,000 clones; 9.5% of them occurred a single time. The ten largest account for approximately 3% of the sample.

The V and J genes are TRBV11-3 and TRBJ1-1; 7 central bases correspond to TRBD1. This receptor was taken from a young man in good health and CMV-seronegative. The sequenced sample was PBMCs. The CDR3 in this case is CASSSGQGVNTEAFF. The DNA sequence is as follows: TGTGCCAGCAGCTCCGGGCAGGGGGTGAACACTGAAGCTTTCTTT. The entire variable domain, with the stretches around the CDR3 drawn from the reference TRBV11-3 and TRBJ1-1 proteins, is EAGVVQSPRYKIIEKKQPVAFWCNPISGHNTLYWYLQNLGQGPELLIRYENEEAVDDSQLPKDRFSAERLKGVDSTLKIQPAELGDSAVYLCASSSGQGVNTEAFFGQGTRLTVV.